This passage covers 23 T cell receptor beta chains from one sample sequenced in a study of blood T cell repertoires in COVID-19. TCRdb's copy holds only in-frame clones and misses some; the assay was immunoSEQ multiplex PCR. The sample includes under 250,000 clones, approximately 80% of them seen just once. Source material: PBMCs or T cells enriched from blood (not recorded which). The receptors were gathered from a man aged 60 to 69 who had recovered from COVID-19.

CDR3 DNA: TGTGCCAGCAGCCAGGGGACTAGCGGGGGGGCCCACGAGCAGTACTTC. This gives the protein CASSQGTSGGAHEQYF. The chain couples TRBV14 to TRBJ2-7; 16 nucleotides match TRBD2. The CDR3 is 16 amino acids. Germline V lookup: CDR1 SGHDN, CDR2 FVKESK. Unmatched junction bases numbered 4, after V lost 3 bases and J lost 5 bases. The full variable domain, its missing parts supplied by reference TRBV14 and TRBJ2-7, is EAGVTQFPSHSVIEKGQTVTLRCDPISGHDNLYWYRRVMGKEIKFLLHFVKESKQDESGMPNNRFLAERTGGTYSTLKVQPAELEDSGVYFCASSQGTSGGAHEQYFGPGTRLTVT.

The V call is TRBV5-4, the J call TRBJ2-7; D gene unclear. V lost 3 bases, J lost 1 base, and 20 bases lay in between. CDR1 is SGHNT, CDR2 YYREEE, per germline (reference sequence). The CDR3 runs to 17 residues. The CDR3 nucleotides are TGTGCCAGCAGCTCGCACCCACTAAAATCATCGTCCTACGAGCAGTACTTC. It encodes CASSSHPLKSSSYEQYF.

The rearrangement links TRBV19 to TRBJ1-4; TRBD1 might be the D (6 bases). CDR1 is LNHDA and CDR2 is SQIVND in the germline V gene (reference sequence). Between the trimmed V and J ends, which lost 3 bases and 0 bases, there was a span of 14 bases. CDR3 length: 17 residues. The CDR3 coding sequence is TGTGCCAGTAGTATCGGACAGTCGATCGCAACTAATGAAAAACTGTTTTTT. This translates into CASSIGQSIATNEKLFF.

Only a few counts were recorded for this clone. The genes are TRBV5-1 and TRBJ2-7; 11 bases agree with TRBD2. With V trimmed by 3 bases and J by 2 bases, 7 bases remained unmatched. Germline V gives CDR1 SGHRS, CDR2 YFSETQ. The CDR3 is 16 residues long. The CDR3, as DNA: TGCGCCAGCAGCTCGACTAGCGGGGCTTCAACCTACGAGCAGTACTTC. This encodes CASSSTSGASTYEQYF.

This clone was found once. This chain connects TRBV6-5 to TRBJ1-2; D not resolved. Per germline, CDR1 MNHEY and CDR2 SVGAGI. V lost 7 bases, J lost 8 bases, and 17 bases lay in between. The CDR3 loop spans 13 amino acids. The CDR3 is CASTLSPGVGYTF. The CDR3 DNA follows: TGTGCCAGCACCTTATCCCCCGGGGTGGGCTACACCTTC.

This clone was observed a single time. V and J are TRBV5-8 and TRBJ1-1, with D hard to call. The germline V gene has CDR1 SGHTS and CDR2 YDEGEE. This CDR3 comprises 13 residues. V was pared by 1 base and J by 8 bases, with 12 bases between. CDR3 bases: TGTGCCAGCAGCTTGTCCGTGACACAAGAAGCTTTCTTT. This translates into CASSLSVTQEAFF. The full variable domain, completed using reference TRBV5-8 and TRBJ1-1, is EAGVTQSPTHLIKTRGQQATLRCSPISGHTSVYWYQQALGLGLQFLLWYDEGEERNRGNFPPRFSGRQFPNYSSELNVNALELEDSALYLCASSLSVTQEAFFGQGTRLTVV.

The rearrangement links TRBV6-5 to TRBJ2-7; 7 positions agree with TRBD1. Trimming at V came to 7 bases and at J to 3 bases, leaving 6 bases not matched to a gene. This CDR3 has 13 amino acids. CDR1 is MNHEY, CDR2 SVGAGI, per germline. CDR3 sequence reads: CASTSTGVYEQYF. In DNA, the CDR3 is TGTGCCAGCACATCTACAGGGGTCTACGAGCAGTACTTC.

The V call is TRBV18, the J call TRBJ2-7; the D gene is possibly TRBD2 (5 bases). V was cut by 5 bases and J by 3 bases, with 11 bases left in between. The CDR3 extends over 13 amino acids. The germline gives CDR1 KGHSH, CDR2 LQKENI. The CDR3 reads CASSSVEGYEQYF. The CDR3 nucleotides are TGTGCCAGCTCATCCGTCGAGGGCTACGAGCAGTACTTC. The whole variable domain, remainder taken from reference TRBV18 and TRBJ2-7, is NAGVMQNPRHLVRRRGQEARLRCSPMKGHSHVYWYRQLPEEGLKFMVYLQKENIIDESGMPKERFSAEFPKEGPSILRIQQVVRGDSAAYFCASSSVEGYEQYFGPGTRLTVT.

The chain is built from TRBV7-2 and TRBJ2-7, with D uncertain. The CDR3 is 13 residues long. CDR1 SGHTA and CDR2 FQGNSA come from the germline V gene. The V and J ends lost 2 bases and 0 bases respectively, with 5 bases between them. CDR3 sequence (DNA): TGTGCCAGCAGCTTACCGGTCTCCTACGAGCAGTACTTC. It codes for CASSLPVSYEQYF.

The rearrangement uses TRBV13 and TRBJ1-2; 9 bases agree with TRBD1. Germline V gene sequence: CDR1 PRHDT, CDR2 FYEKMQ (reference sequence). With V trimmed by 5 bases and J by 1 base, 5 bases remained unmatched. The CDR3 is made up of 15 amino acids. The CDR3 sequence: CASSEGQGINYGYTF. As DNA, the CDR3 is TGTGCCAGCAGCGAAGGACAGGGGATTAACTATGGCTACACCTTC.

The gene calls are TRBV18 and TRBJ1-4; D possibly corresponds to TRBD1 (6 bases). CDR3 length equals 16 residues. Germline values: CDR1 KGHSH, CDR2 LQKENI. V was clipped by 3 bases and J by 8 bases, with 19 bases between them. The CDR3 region is CASSPLRGGGEEKLFF. The CDR3 DNA is TGTGCCAGCTCACCGCTAAGGGGAGGGGGAGAAGAAAAACTGTTTTTT.

V and J are TRBV7-8 and TRBJ2-7; D gene ambiguous. This CDR3 has 11 amino acids. V was clipped by 5 bases and J by 7 bases, with 9 bases between them. Looked up from germline, CDR1 is SGHVS and CDR2 is FQNEAQ. The CDR3 DNA is TGTGCCAGCAGCCTCTCGGGTGAGCAGTACTTC. This sequence encodes CASSLSGEQYF.

This clone was observed a handful of times. The J gene is TRBJ1-3, the V gene TRBV7-9, with 12 bases matching TRBD1. CDR3 size: 16 residues. V gave up 6 bases and J gave up 1 base; unmatched junction bases: 4. Germline V lookup: CDR1 SEHNR, CDR2 FQNEAQ (reference sequence). The DNA of the CDR3 is TGTGCCAGCAGTATGGGACAGGGGGCTTCTGGAAACACCATATATTTT. This translates into CASSMGQGASGNTIYF.

This sequence joins TRBV6-5 and TRBJ2-2; no definite D call. Trimming stripped 6 bases from V and 4 bases from J, with 9 bases between. The CDR3 contains 13 residues. Germline assignment: CDR1 MNHEY and CDR2 SVGAGI. The CDR3 spells CASSDRGTGELFF. The CDR3 nucleotides are TGTGCCAGCAGCGATCGAGGCACCGGGGAGCTGTTTTTT.

V is TRBV5-6 and J is TRBJ1-1, with 7 bases that match TRBD1. This CDR3 has 14 residues. Germline CDR1 and CDR2: SGHDT and YYEEEE. Trimming cost V 7 bases and J 1 base; bases outside gene matches: 7. The CDR3 spells CASLSTGKNTEAFF. CDR3 DNA: TGTGCCAGCTTATCGACAGGGAAGAACACTGAAGCTTTCTTT.

The chain combines TRBV7-6 with TRBJ2-1, with a possible D match to TRBD1 (5 bases). In germline, CDR1 is SGHVS, CDR2 FNYEAQ. The CDR3 sequence is 14 residues long. V lost 5 bases and J lost 10, with 18 bases in between. This chain's CDR3 is CASSAEDTGWEQFF. The CDR3 DNA sequence: TGTGCCAGCAGCGCCGAGGACACCGGCTGGGAGCAGTTCTTC. Drawing the rest from reference TRBV7-6 and TRBJ2-1, the complete variable domain is GAGVSQSPRYKVTKRGQDVALRCDPISGHVSLYWYRQALGQGPEFLTYFNYEAQQDKSGLPNDRFSAERPEGSISTLTIQRTEQRDSAMYRCASSAEDTGWEQFFGPGTRLTVL.

Written as DNA, the CDR3 is TGTGCCAGTAGTAAATCCGGGACAGGCATCTCTGGAAACACCATATATTTT. It yields the protein CASSKSGTGISGNTIYF. The chain has TRBV19 and TRBJ1-3; TRBD1 agrees at 8 bases. The germline V gene encodes CDR1 LNHDA and CDR2 SQIVND (reference sequence). The CDR3 loop spans 17 amino acids. Trimming cost V 4 bases and J 0 bases; bases outside gene matches: 8.

J is TRBJ2-3 and V is TRBV19; 8 bases are a match to TRBD1. CDR1 LNHDA and CDR2 SQIVND come from the germline V gene (reference sequence). V was clipped by 8 bases and J by 2 bases; unmatched bases: 9. This CDR3 region has 15 residues. DNA of the CDR3: TGTGCCAGTGGTGGGACAGGCTTGCTCACAGATACGCAGTATTTT. It yields the protein CASGGTGLLTDTQYF.

This chain uses TRBV3-1 (or the pseudogene TRBV3-2) with TRBJ2-2; TRBD1 aligns across 11 bases. Germline loops: CDR1 LGHDT, CDR2 YNNKEL (reference sequence). Trimming at V came to 5 bases and at J to 4 bases, leaving 3 bases not matched to a gene. This CDR3 is 15 amino acids long. CDR3 in DNA: TGTGCCAGCAGCTTCGGGACAGGGGGCACCGGGGAGCTGTTTTTT. Translation: CASSFGTGGTGELFF.

The rearrangement uses TRBV11-2 and TRBJ2-5; D is perhaps TRBD1 (5 bases). Germline V gene data show CDR1 as SGHAT and CDR2 as FQNNGV. This CDR3 is 13 amino acids long. V lost 2 bases, J lost 3 bases, and 7 bases lay in between. The CDR3: CASSLSREETQYF. Written as DNA, the CDR3 is TGTGCCAGCAGCTTAAGCAGGGAAGAGACCCAGTACTTC. Using reference TRBV11-2 and TRBJ2-5 for the parts outside the CDR3, the full variable domain is EAGVAQSPRYKIIEKRQSVAFWCNPISGHATLYWYQQILGQGPKLLIQFQNNGVVDDSQLPKDRFSAERLKGVDSTLKIQPAKLEDSAVYLCASSLSREETQYFGPGTRLLVL.

The chain is built from TRBV7-9 and TRBJ2-2; unclear D gene. The germline gives CDR1 SEHNR, CDR2 FQNEAQ (reference sequence). V was cut by 1 base and J by 1 base, with 4 bases left in between. The CDR3 is 14 residues long. The CDR3 nucleotides read TGTGCCAGCAGCTTAGGGCAGAACACCGGGGAGCTGTTTTTT. Amino acid sequence: CASSLGQNTGELFF.

This clone has just one count. The chain recombines TRBV7-8 with TRBJ1-2; 8 nucleotides match TRBD1. Germline V gives CDR1 SGHVS, CDR2 FQNEAQ. V lost 5 bases, J lost 11 bases, and 13 bases stayed unmatched. The CDR3 contains 14 residues. DNA of the CDR3: TGTGCCAGCAGCCTAGACAGGGGAAGGGATCAGTACACCTTC. Translated: CASSLDRGRDQYTF.

This clone was seen a single time. The rearrangement joins TRBV7-8 to TRBJ1-2; tentative D call: TRBD1 (6 bases). The CDR3 runs to 16 residues. Trimming removed 7 bases from V and 1 base from J, with 19 bases in between. CDR1 and CDR2 (germline): SGHVS, FQNEAQ. In nucleotides, the CDR3 is TGTGCCAGCACACGCCGAAGGGGGGGGTTTAACTATGGCTACACCTTC. Its protein is CASTRRRGGFNYGYTF.